The rows below give T cell receptor beta chains drawn from one sample of a study of blood T cell repertoires in COVID-19. Sequencing used immunoSEQ multiplex PCR; TCRdb keeps in-frame clones, though not all of them. Among 250,000 to 300,000 clones listed, approximately 90% were seen once. What was sequenced was peripheral blood. Source of these receptors: a woman aged 55-70 years with acute or convalescent COVID-19. CDR3s include the opening cysteine and the closing phenylalanine or tryptophan. The D gene is left open where the match is weak. Rows may omit the clone size; those that give it use once, few, many or a size class.

V gene: TRBV7-2
clone size: once
D gene: -
J gene: TRBJ2-2
CDR3 protein: CASSARQTGELFF
CDR3 DNA: TGTGCCAGCAGCGCCAGGCAGACCGGGGAGCTGTTTTTT

V gene: TRBV18
clone size: -
D gene: TRBD1
J gene: TRBJ1-1
CDR3 protein: CASSSQGMNTEAFF
CDR3 DNA: TGTGCCAGCTCATCACAGGGGATGAACACTGAAGCTTTCTTT

V gene: TRBV28
clone size: -
D gene: -
J gene: TRBJ1-2
CDR3 protein: CASSNGPTLFGYGYTF
CDR3 DNA: TGTGCCAGCAGTAATGGGCCAACTTTATTTGGCTATGGCTACACCTTC

V gene: TRBV5-1
clone size: -
D gene: -
J gene: TRBJ1-1
CDR3 protein: CASSLATRVQAFF
CDR3 DNA: TGCGCCAGCAGCTTGGCGACCAGGGTTCAAGCTTTCTTT

V gene: TRBV24-1
clone size: -
D gene: TRBD2
J gene: TRBJ2-1
CDR3 protein: CATSDSSGAFYNEQFF
CDR3 DNA: TGTGCCACCAGTGACTCTAGCGGAGCGTTCTACAATGAGCAGTTCTTC

V gene: TRBV6-1
clone size: few
D gene: TRBD1
J gene: TRBJ1-2
CDR3 protein: CASSGGQARGGIYGYTF
CDR3 DNA: TGTGCCAGCAGTGGGGGACAGGCGAGAGGGGGAATCTATGGCTACACCTTC

V gene: TRBV7-2
clone size: -
D gene: TRBD2
J gene: TRBJ2-1
CDR3 protein: CASRGGLAGLYNEQFF
CDR3 DNA: TGTGCCAGCAGAGGTGGGCTAGCGGGATTATACAATGAGCAGTTCTTC

V gene: TRBV28
clone size: -
D gene: TRBD1
J gene: TRBJ1-5
CDR3 protein: CASSSGTVGNQPQHF
CDR3 DNA: TGTGCCAGCAGTTCAGGGACAGTGGGAAATCAGCCCCAGCATTTT

V gene: TRBV7-9
clone size: -
D gene: TRBD1
J gene: TRBJ2-5
CDR3 protein: CASTRGTAQETQYF
CDR3 DNA: TGTGCCAGCACGCGTGGGACAGCTCAAGAGACCCAGTACTTC

V gene: TRBV7-2
clone size: -
D gene: TRBD1
J gene: TRBJ2-1
CDR3 protein: CASSRQDRGKYHEQFF
CDR3 DNA: TGTGCCAGCAGCCGCCAAGACAGGGGGAAGTATCATGAGCAGTTCTTC

V gene: TRBV6-1
clone size: -
D gene: -
J gene: TRBJ1-5
CDR3 protein: CASSEALRVVQPQHF
CDR3 DNA: TGTGCCAGCAGTGAAGCGCTCAGGGTGGTTCAGCCCCAGCATTTT

V gene: TRBV7-3
clone size: -
D gene: TRBD2
J gene: TRBJ2-2
CDR3 protein: CASSLIPAGGGGELFF
CDR3 DNA: TGTGCCAGCAGCTTAATTCCAGCGGGAGGGGGCGGGGAGCTGTTTTTT

V gene: TRBV7-8
clone size: -
D gene: -
J gene: TRBJ1-1
CDR3 protein: CASARHMNTEAFF
CDR3 DNA: TGTGCCAGCGCTCGACACATGAACACTGAAGCTTTCTTT

V gene: TRBV19
clone size: -
D gene: TRBD1
J gene: TRBJ1-1
CDR3 protein: CASSPQGGTEAFF
CDR3 DNA: TGTGCCAGTAGTCCCCAGGGGGGCACTGAAGCTTTCTTT

V gene: TRBV4-3
clone size: -
D gene: TRBD2
J gene: TRBJ2-7
CDR3 protein: CASSQELAGGPPLEQYF
CDR3 DNA: TGCGCCAGCAGCCAAGAACTAGCGGGTGGACCGCCTCTGGAGCAGTACTTC

V gene: TRBV5-4
clone size: -
D gene: -
J gene: TRBJ1-1
CDR3 protein: CASSLPNTEAFF
CDR3 DNA: TGTGCCAGCAGTCTTCCTAACACTGAAGCTTTCTTT

V gene: TRBV6-1
clone size: -
D gene: TRBD1
J gene: TRBJ1-2
CDR3 protein: CASSEMGQGAYGYTF
CDR3 DNA: TGTGCCAGCAGTGAAATGGGACAGGGGGCGTATGGCTACACCTTC

V gene: TRBV28
clone size: -
D gene: TRBD1
J gene: TRBJ2-3
CDR3 protein: CASTLTGRADTQYF
CDR3 DNA: TGTGCCAGCACTTTGACAGGGCGGGCAGATACGCAGTATTTT

V gene: TRBV5-5
clone size: -
D gene: TRBD2
J gene: TRBJ2-1
CDR3 protein: CASSRGSVAGNEQFF
CDR3 DNA: TGTGCCAGCAGCCGGGGGAGTGTAGCGGGCAATGAGCAGTTCTTC

V gene: TRBV5-1
clone size: -
D gene: TRBD1
J gene: TRBJ2-5
CDR3 protein: CASSLAGQGLETQYF
CDR3 DNA: TGCGCCAGCAGCTTGGCCGGACAGGGACTAGAGACCCAGTACTTC

V gene: TRBV9
clone size: once
D gene: TRBD2
J gene: TRBJ2-1
CDR3 protein: CASSFGLAGVMVMNEQFF
CDR3 DNA: TGTGCCAGCAGCTTTGGACTAGCGGGAGTCATGGTTATGAATGAGCAGTTCTTC

V gene: TRBV28
clone size: -
D gene: -
J gene: TRBJ1-5
CDR3 protein: CASSFVDNQPQHF
CDR3 DNA: TGTGCCAGCAGTTTTGTAGACAATCAGCCCCAGCATTTT

V gene: TRBV5-6
clone size: -
D gene: TRBD1
J gene: TRBJ1-6
CDR3 protein: CASSSEIAYRGTYSSPLHF
CDR3 DNA: TGTGCCAGCAGCTCGGAAATCGCATACAGGGGAACTTATAGTTCACCCCTCCACTTT

V gene: TRBV4-3
clone size: once
D gene: TRBD2
J gene: TRBJ2-5
CDR3 protein: CASSQDLGLAGEETQYF
CDR3 DNA: TGCGCCAGCAGCCAAGATCTTGGGCTAGCGGGAGAAGAGACCCAGTACTTC

V gene: TRBV7-9
clone size: -
D gene: -
J gene: TRBJ2-5
CDR3 protein: CASSGGPETQYF
CDR3 DNA: TGTGCCAGCTCCGGGGGGCCAGAGACCCAGTACTTC

V gene: TRBV5-1
clone size: -
D gene: TRBD1
J gene: TRBJ2-5
CDR3 protein: CASSLGVWDRGQETQYF
CDR3 DNA: TGCGCCAGCAGCTTGGGAGTATGGGACAGGGGCCAAGAGACCCAGTACTTC

V gene: TRBV3-1/TRBV3-2
clone size: -
D gene: TRBD1
J gene: TRBJ2-2
CDR3 protein: CASRPRGLVGELFF
CDR3 DNA: TGTGCCAGCAGGCCCAGGGGGCTGGTCGGGGAGCTGTTTTTT

V gene: TRBV7-2
clone size: -
D gene: TRBD2
J gene: TRBJ2-3
CDR3 protein: CASSLGSGAPATQYF
CDR3 DNA: TGTGCCAGCAGCTTGGGCAGCGGGGCCCCTGCTACGCAGTATTTT

V gene: TRBV7-3
clone size: -
D gene: -
J gene: TRBJ1-1
CDR3 protein: CASSLYMNTEAFF
CDR3 DNA: TGTGCCAGCAGCTTATATATGAACACTGAAGCTTTCTTT

V gene: TRBV4-2
clone size: -
D gene: TRBD1
J gene: TRBJ1-6
CDR3 protein: CASSQEEGQGNSPLHF
CDR3 DNA: TGTGCCAGCAGCCAAGAGGAAGGACAGGGAAATTCACCCCTCCACTTT

V gene: TRBV7-9
clone size: -
D gene: TRBD2
J gene: TRBJ2-3
CDR3 protein: CASSRSGGATDTQYF
CDR3 DNA: TGTGCCAGCAGTCGAAGCGGGGGGGCCACAGATACGCAGTATTTT

V gene: TRBV5-4
clone size: -
D gene: -
J gene: TRBJ2-7
CDR3 protein: CASSLYQGFGVQYF
CDR3 DNA: TGTGCCAGCAGCTTGTACCAGGGGTTCGGTGTGCAGTACTTC

V gene: TRBV27
clone size: -
D gene: -
J gene: TRBJ1-5
CDR3 protein: CASSLGQPVRNQPQHF
CDR3 DNA: TGTGCCAGCAGTTTAGGACAGCCCGTTCGCAATCAGCCCCAGCATTTT

V gene: TRBV7-3
clone size: -
D gene: -
J gene: TRBJ2-1
CDR3 protein: CASSWTGAGGRADEQFF
CDR3 DNA: TGTGCCAGCAGCTGGACAGGGGCCGGCGGGAGGGCTGATGAGCAGTTCTTC

V gene: TRBV7-2
clone size: -
D gene: -
J gene: TRBJ2-2
CDR3 protein: CASSRGRGANTGELFF
CDR3 DNA: TGTGCCAGCAGCCGGGGGAGAGGCGCGAACACCGGGGAGCTGTTTTTT

V gene: TRBV6-1
clone size: -
D gene: TRBD2
J gene: TRBJ2-1
CDR3 protein: CASSATSGGVPHEQFF
CDR3 DNA: TGTGCCAGCAGTGCAACTAGCGGGGGAGTTCCCCATGAGCAGTTCTTC

V gene: TRBV3-1/TRBV3-2
clone size: -
D gene: -
J gene: TRBJ2-1
CDR3 protein: CASSQSGPNNEQFF
CDR3 DNA: TGTGCCAGCAGCCAATCTGGGCCAAACAATGAGCAGTTCTTC

V gene: TRBV19
clone size: -
D gene: -
J gene: TRBJ1-2
CDR3 protein: CASSIGAPADYGYTF
CDR3 DNA: TGTGCCAGTAGTATAGGGGCGCCAGCGGACTATGGCTACACCTTC

V gene: TRBV6-5
clone size: once
D gene: TRBD1
J gene: TRBJ2-2
CDR3 protein: CASSPQYRGPGELFF
CDR3 DNA: TGTGCCAGCAGCCCCCAGTACAGGGGGCCCGGGGAGCTGTTTTTT

V gene: TRBV6-5
clone size: -
D gene: -
J gene: TRBJ1-1
CDR3 protein: CASMTIGTEAFF
CDR3 DNA: TGTGCCAGCATGACAATTGGCACTGAAGCTTTCTTT

V gene: TRBV7-9
clone size: -
D gene: TRBD2
J gene: TRBJ2-3
CDR3 protein: CASSYQRTSGSSDTQYF
CDR3 DNA: TGTGCCAGCAGCTACCAGAGGACTAGCGGGAGCTCAGATACGCAGTATTTT

V gene: TRBV24-1
clone size: -
D gene: -
J gene: TRBJ2-2
CDR3 protein: CATSDLRGAAGELFF
CDR3 DNA: TGTGCCACCAGTGATTTGCGGGGGGCAGCCGGGGAGCTGTTTTTT

V gene: TRBV6-5
clone size: -
D gene: TRBD1
J gene: TRBJ1-5
CDR3 protein: CASLPGQGRGQPQHF
CDR3 DNA: TGTGCCAGTCTCCCCGGACAGGGGAGAGGGCAGCCCCAGCATTTT